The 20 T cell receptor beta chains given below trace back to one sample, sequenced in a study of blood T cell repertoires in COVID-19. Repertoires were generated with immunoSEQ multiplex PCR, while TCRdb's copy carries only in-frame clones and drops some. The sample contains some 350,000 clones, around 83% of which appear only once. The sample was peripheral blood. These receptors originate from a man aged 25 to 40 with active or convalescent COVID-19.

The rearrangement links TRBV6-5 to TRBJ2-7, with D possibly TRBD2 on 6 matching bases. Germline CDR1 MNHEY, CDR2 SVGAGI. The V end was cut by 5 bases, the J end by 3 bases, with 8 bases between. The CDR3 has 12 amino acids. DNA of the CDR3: TGTGCCAGCAGTCTGACTAGCTACGAGCAGTACTTC. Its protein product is CASSLTSYEQYF.

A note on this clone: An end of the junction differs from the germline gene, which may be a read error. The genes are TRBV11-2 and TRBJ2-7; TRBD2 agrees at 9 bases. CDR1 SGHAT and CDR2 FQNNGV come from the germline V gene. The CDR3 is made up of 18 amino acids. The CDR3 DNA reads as TGCGCCAGCAGCTATTGGGGTGGGGGCCGCGGGGGGGATAGGGAGCAGTACTTC. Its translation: CASSYWGGGRGGDREQYF. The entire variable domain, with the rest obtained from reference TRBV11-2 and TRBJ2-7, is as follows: EAGVAQSPRYKIIEKRQSVAFWCNPISGHATLYWYQQILGQGPKLLIQFQNNGVVDDSQLPKDRFSAERLKGVDSTLKIQPAKLEDSAVYLCASSYWGGGRGGDREQYFGPGTRLTVT.

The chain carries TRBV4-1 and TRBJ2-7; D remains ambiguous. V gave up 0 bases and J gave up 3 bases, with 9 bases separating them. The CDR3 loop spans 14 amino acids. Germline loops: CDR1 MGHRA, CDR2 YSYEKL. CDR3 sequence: CASSQDRPGYEQYF. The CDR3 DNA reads TGCGCCAGCAGCCAAGATAGGCCAGGCTACGAGCAGTACTTC.

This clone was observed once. The DNA of the CDR3 is TGTGCCAGCAGCTTATCAGGGCCCGACACTGAAGCTTTCTTT. Translation: CASSLSGPDTEAFF. This rearrangement joins TRBV7-2 to TRBJ1-1, with D possibly matching TRBD1 (5 bases). The V end was cut by 2 bases, the J end by 3 bases, with 10 bases between. CDR1 SGHTA and CDR2 FQGNSA come from the germline V gene. This CDR3 spans 14 amino acids.

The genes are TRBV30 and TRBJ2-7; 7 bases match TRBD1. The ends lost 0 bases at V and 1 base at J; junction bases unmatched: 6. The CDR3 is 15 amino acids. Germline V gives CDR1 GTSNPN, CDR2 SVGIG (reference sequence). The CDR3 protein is CAWSVGTANSYEQYF. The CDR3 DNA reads TGTGCCTGGAGTGTAGGGACAGCCAATTCCTACGAGCAGTACTTC.

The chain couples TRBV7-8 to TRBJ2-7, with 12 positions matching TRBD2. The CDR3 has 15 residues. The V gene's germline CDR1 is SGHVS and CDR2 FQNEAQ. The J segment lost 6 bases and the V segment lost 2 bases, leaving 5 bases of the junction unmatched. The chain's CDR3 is CASSLLAGGTSEQYF. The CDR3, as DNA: TGTGCCAGCAGCTTACTAGCGGGAGGGACGAGCGAGCAGTACTTC.

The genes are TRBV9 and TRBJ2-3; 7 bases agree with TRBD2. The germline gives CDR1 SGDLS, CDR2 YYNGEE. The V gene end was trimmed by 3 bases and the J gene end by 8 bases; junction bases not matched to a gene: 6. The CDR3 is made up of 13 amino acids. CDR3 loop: CASSEGSGATQYF. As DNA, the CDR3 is TGTGCCAGCAGCGAGGGAAGCGGGGCTACGCAGTATTTT.

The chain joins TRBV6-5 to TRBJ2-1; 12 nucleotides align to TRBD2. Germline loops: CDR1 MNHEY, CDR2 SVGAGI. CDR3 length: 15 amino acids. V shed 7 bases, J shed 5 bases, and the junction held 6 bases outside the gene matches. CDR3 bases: TGTGCCAGCACTGGAGGACTAGCGGGAAACAATGAGCAGTTCTTC. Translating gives CASTGGLAGNNEQFF.

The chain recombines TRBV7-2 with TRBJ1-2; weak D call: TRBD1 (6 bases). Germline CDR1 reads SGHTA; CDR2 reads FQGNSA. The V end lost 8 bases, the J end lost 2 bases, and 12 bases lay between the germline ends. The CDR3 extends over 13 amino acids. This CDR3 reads CASDPQGNYGYTF. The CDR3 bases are TGTGCCAGCGACCCTCAGGGGAACTATGGCTACACCTTC.

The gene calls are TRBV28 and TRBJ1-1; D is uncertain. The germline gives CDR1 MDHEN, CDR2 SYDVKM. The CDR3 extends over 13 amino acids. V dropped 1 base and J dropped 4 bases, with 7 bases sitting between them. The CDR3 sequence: CASSLSVTTEAFF. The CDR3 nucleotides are TGTGCCAGCAGTTTATCAGTCACCACTGAAGCTTTCTTT.

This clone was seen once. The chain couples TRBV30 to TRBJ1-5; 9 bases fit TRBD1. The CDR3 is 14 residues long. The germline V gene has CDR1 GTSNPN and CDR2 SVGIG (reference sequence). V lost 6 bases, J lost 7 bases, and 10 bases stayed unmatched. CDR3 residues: CACPRTGVNQPQHF. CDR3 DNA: TGTGCCTGCCCTCGGACAGGGGTCAACCAGCCCCAGCATTTT.

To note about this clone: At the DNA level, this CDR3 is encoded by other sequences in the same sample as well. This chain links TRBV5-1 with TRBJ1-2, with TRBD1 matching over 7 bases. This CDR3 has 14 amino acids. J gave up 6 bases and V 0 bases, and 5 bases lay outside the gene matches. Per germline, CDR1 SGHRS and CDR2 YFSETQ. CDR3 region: CASSLDRGQDGYTF. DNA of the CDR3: TGCGCCAGCAGCTTGGACAGGGGCCAAGATGGCTACACCTTC.

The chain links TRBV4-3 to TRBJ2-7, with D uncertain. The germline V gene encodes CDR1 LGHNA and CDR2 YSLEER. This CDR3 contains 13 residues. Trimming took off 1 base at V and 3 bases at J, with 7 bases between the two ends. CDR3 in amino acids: CASSQGANYEQYF. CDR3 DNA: TGCGCCAGCAGCCAAGGGGCTAACTACGAGCAGTACTTC.

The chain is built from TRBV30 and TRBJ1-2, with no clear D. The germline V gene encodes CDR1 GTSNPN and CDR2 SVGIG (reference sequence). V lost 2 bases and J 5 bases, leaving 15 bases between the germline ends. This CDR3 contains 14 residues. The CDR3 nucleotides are TGTGCCTGGAGTCCTATGAGAAGCGTATATGGCTACACCTTC. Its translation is CAWSPMRSVYGYTF.

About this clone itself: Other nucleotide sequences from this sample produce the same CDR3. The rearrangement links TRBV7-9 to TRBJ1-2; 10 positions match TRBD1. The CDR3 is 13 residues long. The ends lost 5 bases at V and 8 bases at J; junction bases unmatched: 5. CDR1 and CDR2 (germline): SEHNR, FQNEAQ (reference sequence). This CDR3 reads CASSLTGGNGYTF. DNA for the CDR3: TGTGCCAGCAGCCTGACAGGGGGCAACGGCTACACCTTC. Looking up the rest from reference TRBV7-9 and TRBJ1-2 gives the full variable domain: DTGVSQNPRHKITKRGQNVTFRCDPISEHNRLYWYRQTLGQGPEFLTYFQNEAQLEKSRLLSDRFSAERPKGSFSTLEIQRTEQGDSAMYLCASSLTGGNGYTFGSGTRLTVV.

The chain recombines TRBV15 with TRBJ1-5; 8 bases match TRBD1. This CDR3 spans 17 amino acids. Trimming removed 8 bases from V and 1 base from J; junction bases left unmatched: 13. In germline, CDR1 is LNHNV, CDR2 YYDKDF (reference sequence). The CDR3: CATGWGLQGGSNQPQHF. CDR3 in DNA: TGTGCCACCGGGTGGGGGCTACAGGGGGGCAGCAATCAGCCCCAGCATTTT.

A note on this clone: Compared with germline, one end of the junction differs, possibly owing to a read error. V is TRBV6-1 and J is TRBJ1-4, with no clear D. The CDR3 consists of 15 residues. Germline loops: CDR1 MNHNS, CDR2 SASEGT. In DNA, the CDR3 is TGTGCCAGCAGTCAAGCTCGGGAGGGCAATGAAAAACTGTTTTTT. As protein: CASSQAREGNEKLFF.

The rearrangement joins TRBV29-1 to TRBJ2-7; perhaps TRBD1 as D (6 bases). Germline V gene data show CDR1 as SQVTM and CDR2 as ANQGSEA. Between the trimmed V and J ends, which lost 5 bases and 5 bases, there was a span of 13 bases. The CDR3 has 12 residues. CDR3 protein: CSVRTGWDEQYF. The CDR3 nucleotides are TGCAGCGTTCGCACAGGGTGGGACGAGCAGTACTTC.

The CDR3 spells CASSHQTGVEQFF. CDR3 DNA sequence: TGCGCCAGCAGCCACCAGACAGGGGTTGAGCAGTTCTTC. This chain joins TRBV4-3 and TRBJ2-1; TRBD1 matches 8 bases. This CDR3 contains 13 residues. Germline-derived CDR1 and CDR2 are LGHNA and YSLEER. Trimming cost V 3 bases and J 9 bases; bases outside gene matches: 4.

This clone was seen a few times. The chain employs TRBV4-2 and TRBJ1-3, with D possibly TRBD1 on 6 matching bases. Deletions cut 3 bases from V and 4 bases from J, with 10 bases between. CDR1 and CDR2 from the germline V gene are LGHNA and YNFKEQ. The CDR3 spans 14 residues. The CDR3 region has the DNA TGTGCCAGCAGCCACCGACAGGCAGGAAACACCATATATTTT. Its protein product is CASSHRQAGNTIYF.